The TCR beta chain described here comes from a study of cytomegalovirus exposure and HLA in healthy donors. Background on the study: The platform used for the approximately 120 validation repertoires matched that of the 650 to 750 first-cohort repertoires, a later analysis reported. Overall study results and limits: Rare sequences made up most TCRs, while some public TCRs were found in many donors. According to a later analysis, TCR clusters from the first cohort tended to co-occur in the 120 or so validation repertoires.

The CDR3 runs 13 residues. Germline V lookup: CDR1 WSHSY, CDR2 SAAADI. The V and J ends lost 8 bases and 2 bases respectively, with 12 bases between them. With regard to this clone: Antigen unknown.

Here immunoSEQ multiplex PCR was the method, and the copy in TCRdb shows in-frame clones only, minus some. This sample carries over 200,000 clones, 80% to 90% of them seen once, and the ten largest clones take 2.5% to 3.5%. The source material was PBMCs. The chain couples TRBV10-2 to TRBJ1-1; unclear D gene. This receptor was obtained from a woman younger than 30 in good health and CMV-seronegative. CDR3 loop: CASEGRENTEAFF. CDR3 nucleotide sequence: TGCGCCAGCGAGGGCAGAGAAAACACTGAAGCTTTCTTT.